Listed here are 24 T cell receptor beta chains from one sample, sequenced in a study of cytomegalovirus exposure and HLA in healthy donors. The PCR made use of 60 Vbeta and 13 Jbeta primers. The assay was immunoSEQ multiplex PCR, and TCRdb's table has in-frame clones only and misses some. The table includes hundreds of thousands of clones, about 88% detected once. Sequenced material: PBMCs. These receptor sequences come from a girl between 2 and 10 years old in good health and CMV-seronegative.

As regards this clone: An end of the junction differs from the germline gene, which may be a read error. V and J are TRBV18 and TRBJ1-2; a weak D match, TRBD1 (5 bases). CDR1 is KGHSH, CDR2 LQKENI, per germline. This CDR3 contains 14 residues. CDR3 nucleotides: TGTGCCAGCTCACCACCGTCCCAGGGCACCCGCTATCACTTC. This translates into CASSPPSQGTRYHF. The entire variable domain, with the rest obtained from reference TRBV18 and TRBJ1-2, is as follows: NAGVMQNPRHLVRRRGQEARLRCSPMKGHSHVYWYRQLPEEGLKFMVYLQKENIIDESGMPKERFSAEFPKEGPSILRIQQVVRGDSAAYFCASSPPSQGTRYHFGSGTRLTVV.

The chain is built from TRBV6-6 and TRBJ2-7, with 11 bases matching TRBD2. This CDR3 comprises 15 residues. V was pared by 10 bases and J by 2 bases, with 10 bases of the junction left unmatched. Germline V gene sequence: CDR1 MNHNY, CDR2 SVGAGI (reference sequence). CDR3 loop: CATGVAGGRAYEQYF. For the CDR3, the DNA is TGTGCCACAGGGGTAGCGGGAGGGAGGGCCTACGAGCAGTACTTC.

The chain employs TRBV6-5 and TRBJ2-5; no clear D gene. The CDR3 contains 13 residues. Germline-derived CDR1 and CDR2 are MNHEY and SVGAGI. V lost 11 bases and J lost 1, with 14 bases in between. The CDR3 region is CAGGWSFQETQYF. CDR3 coding DNA: TGTGCCGGCGGTTGGAGTTTCCAAGAGACCCAGTACTTC.

The genes are TRBV7-2 and TRBJ2-6; a possible D gene is TRBD1 (5 bases). Germline lookup yields CDR1 SGHTA and CDR2 FQGNSA. This CDR3 spans 15 amino acids. The V end lost 5 bases, the J end lost 2 bases, and 10 bases lay between the germline ends. This chain's CDR3 is CASSPRVAGANVLTF. The CDR3, as DNA: TGTGCCAGCAGCCCCAGGGTCGCTGGGGCCAACGTCCTGACTTTC.

The chain has TRBV5-5 and TRBJ2-2; maybe TRBD1 (5 bases). Germline V CDR1 and CDR2: SGHKS, YYEKEE (reference sequence). V gave up 3 bases and J gave up 5 bases, with 14 bases separating them. CDR3 length: 15 residues. The chain's CDR3 is CASSSRAQTTGELFF. CDR3 sequence (DNA): TGTGCCAGCAGCTCCAGGGCACAAACAACCGGGGAGCTGTTTTTT. Complete variable domain (other parts from reference TRBV5-5 and TRBJ2-2): DAGVTQSPTHLIKTRGQQVTLRCSPISGHKSVSWYQQVLGQGPQFIFQYYEKEERGRGNFPDRFSARQFPNYSSELNVNALLLGDSALYLCASSSRAQTTGELFFGEGSRLTVL.

The chain uses TRBV29-1 and TRBJ1-1; D possibly corresponds to TRBD1 (5 bases). The V gene lost 4 bases and the J gene lost 6 bases, with 12 bases spanning the gap. The V gene's germline CDR1 is SQVTM and CDR2 ANQGSEA. This CDR3 comprises 12 residues. CDR3 amino acids: CSVAQGVAEAFF. CDR3 nucleotides: TGCAGCGTTGCGCAGGGTGTTGCTGAAGCTTTCTTT.

This clone was counted only a few times. The gene calls are TRBV6-1 and TRBJ2-3; 9 bases map to TRBD2. The junction had 7 bases not matched to a gene; V was cut back by 4 bases and J by 2 bases. Germline CDR1 MNHNS, CDR2 SASEGT. CDR3 size: 16 residues. The CDR3 region is CASSVYAGGSTDTQYF. The CDR3 region has the DNA TGTGCCAGCAGTGTATACGCGGGGGGGTCCACAGATACGCAGTATTTT.

This clone was counted once. The chain couples TRBV5-1 to TRBJ1-4; possibly TRBD1 for D (5 bases). V lost 5 bases and J lost 0, with 8 bases in between. Germline loops: CDR1 SGHRS, CDR2 YFSETQ. The CDR3 has 14 residues. The CDR3: CASRETATNEKLFF. In nucleotides, the CDR3 is TGCGCCAGCAGAGAGACAGCAACTAATGAAAAACTGTTTTTT. Full variable domain (missing parts from reference TRBV5-1 and TRBJ1-4): KAGVTQTPRYLIKTRGQQVTLSCSPISGHRSVSWYQQTPGQGLQFLFEYFSETQRNKGNFPGRFSGRQFSNSRSEMNVSTLELGDSALYLCASRETATNEKLFFGSGTQLSVL.

The V and J genes are TRBV4-1 and TRBJ2-4, with 14 bases that match TRBD2. Germline lookup yields CDR1 MGHRA and CDR2 YSYEKL. The CDR3 covers 20 residues. V shed 2 bases, J shed 0 bases, and the junction held 9 bases outside the gene matches. The CDR3 is CASSQKGLAGDTLAKNIQYF. For the CDR3, the DNA is TGCGCCAGCAGCCAAAAGGGACTAGCGGGGGACACACTAGCCAAAAACATTCAGTACTTC.

DNA of the CDR3: TGTGCCAGTAGTATCGGGGGGGCCCGCTATGGCTACACCTTC. It codes for CASSIGGARYGYTF. V gene TRBV19 combines with J gene TRBJ1-2, with D perhaps matching TRBD1 (6 bases). The CDR3 has 14 residues. V lost 3 bases and J lost 4, with 12 bases in between. CDR1 is LNHDA, CDR2 SQIVND, per germline (reference sequence).

The rearrangement joins TRBV9 to TRBJ2-7; D unclear. Germline values: CDR1 SGDLS, CDR2 YYNGEE. This CDR3 spans 14 amino acids. Trimming removed 4 bases from V and 0 bases from J, with 11 bases in between. This chain's CDR3 is CASSFRPGSYEQYF. The CDR3 bases are TGTGCCAGCAGCTTCCGCCCGGGCTCCTACGAGCAGTACTTC.

V is TRBV23-1 and J is TRBJ1-6, with D uncertain. Being an ORF, TRBV23-1 has a function that is uncertain. V was trimmed by 3 bases and J by 7 bases, leaving 22 bases between them. This CDR3 has 18 residues. The CDR3 sequence: CASSQAISNGPSNSPLHF. The CDR3 DNA reads TGCGCCAGCAGTCAGGCGATATCTAATGGGCCTTCCAATTCACCCCTCCACTTT.

V and J are TRBV7-3 and TRBJ2-7, with 8 bases fitting TRBD1. CDR3 length: 14 amino acids. Germline V gene lookup returns CDR1 SGHTA and CDR2 FQGTGA. V was pared by 2 bases and J by 4 bases, with 4 bases of the junction left unmatched. The CDR3 region is CASSLSGQGYEQYF. CDR3 bases: TGTGCCAGCAGCTTATCTGGACAGGGTTACGAGCAGTACTTC.

This chain joins TRBV5-1 and TRBJ2-4; 11 nucleotides line up with TRBD2. The CDR3 has 17 amino acids. Germline V gives CDR1 SGHRS, CDR2 YFSETQ. Trimming took 0 bases from V and 4 from J; bases not matched to a gene: 6. The CDR3 DNA reads as TGCGCCAGCAGCTTGGCTAGCGGGGGGCCACTTAAAAACATTCAGTACTTC. This sequence encodes CASSLASGGPLKNIQYF.

The J gene is TRBJ1-1, the V gene TRBV6-5; D remains unclear. The CDR3 covers 13 residues. Trimming left V 10 bases short and J 0 bases short, with 12 bases between. Germline values: CDR1 MNHEY, CDR2 SVGAGI. CDR3 nucleotides: TGTGCCACCGTCGAACGGTTGAACACTGAAGCTTTCTTT. Protein: CATVERLNTEAFF.

The V call is TRBV5-5, the J call TRBJ2-2; the D is unclear. The CDR3 length is 15 residues. CDR1 and CDR2 (germline): SGHKS, YYEKEE (reference sequence). V lost 5 bases and J 4 bases, leaving 15 bases between the germline ends. Here the CDR3 reads CASRPRSVVTGELFF. The CDR3 coding sequence is TGTGCCAGCAGACCAAGATCGGTAGTCACCGGGGAGCTGTTTTTT.

The rearrangement links TRBV7-3 to TRBJ1-2, with TRBD1 matching 10 bases. Germline V gene sequence: CDR1 SGHTA, CDR2 FQGTGA. V gave up 2 bases and J gave up 6 bases; unmatched junction bases: 0. This CDR3 contains 13 residues. The CDR3 spells CASSLGTGDGYTF. The CDR3 DNA is TGTGCCAGCAGCTTAGGGACAGGGGATGGCTACACCTTC.

The genes are TRBV13 and TRBJ2-5; TRBD2 might be the D (6 bases). The J call could be wrong; TRBJ2-7 is a better fit for the DNA end. The germline gives CDR1 PRHDT, CDR2 FYEKMQ (reference sequence). The CDR3 has 14 amino acids. The CDR3 DNA is TGTGCCAGCAGCCCAGGGCCGGGGGTCTACGAGCAGTACTTC. Encoded protein: CASSPGPGVYEQYF.

The chain combines TRBV9 with TRBJ2-5, with D maybe TRBD2 (5 bases). Looked up from germline, CDR1 is SGDLS and CDR2 is YYNGEE. V shed 1 base and J shed 5 bases, with 6 bases lying between them. CDR3 length: 12 residues. CDR3 in DNA: TGTGCCAGCAGCGTAAGAGGGGAGACCCAGTACTTC. It encodes CASSVRGETQYF.

This clone was counted a single time. The gene calls are TRBV5-1 and TRBJ2-1; TRBD1 is a possible D gene (7 bases). Germline CDR1 SGHRS, CDR2 YFSETQ. Trimming took off 2 bases at V and 2 bases at J, with 17 bases between the two ends. The CDR3 loop spans 17 amino acids. The CDR3 sequence is CASSFPEGQPTYNEQFF. In DNA form, the CDR3 reads TGCGCCAGCAGCTTTCCGGAGGGACAGCCGACCTACAATGAGCAGTTCTTC.

The rearrangement links TRBV10-2 to TRBJ2-3; 11 bases agree with TRBD2. With V trimmed by 2 bases and J by 1 base, 5 bases remained unmatched. The CDR3 covers 17 residues. Per germline, CDR1 WSHSY and CDR2 SAAADI. CDR3 sequence reads: CASSEGTSGGRTDTQYF. The DNA for the CDR3 is TGCGCCAGCAGTGAGGGAACTAGCGGGGGCCGCACAGATACGCAGTATTTT.

This clone was counted a few times. CDR3 sequence: CASSLLTGGSGNTIYF. For the CDR3, the DNA is TGCGCCAGCAGCCTGTTGACAGGGGGCTCTGGAAACACCATATATTTT. The J gene is TRBJ1-3, the V gene TRBV5-1; TRBD1 aligns across 9 bases. J gave up 0 bases and V 4 bases, and 5 bases lay outside the gene matches. The CDR3 sequence is 16 residues long. Per the germline V gene, CDR1 is SGHRS and CDR2 is YFSETQ.

The chain combines TRBV7-2 with TRBJ1-4; D ambiguous. CDR1 SGHTA and CDR2 FQGNSA come from the germline V gene. V dropped 0 bases and J dropped 2 bases, with 10 bases sitting between them. The CDR3 sequence is 16 residues long. CDR3 nucleotide sequence: TGTGCCAGCAGCTTAGCGGGCACCCGGACTAATGAAAAACTGTTTTTT. Residues: CASSLAGTRTNEKLFF.

The chain employs TRBV2 and TRBJ1-3; D is perhaps TRBD1 (6 bases). CDR3 length: 15 amino acids. Germline V lookup: CDR1 SNHLY, CDR2 FYNNEI. V lost 8 bases and J lost 0, with 14 bases in between. The CDR3 bases are TGTGCCAGCGGCACTTTAGGGGGCTCTGGAAACACCATATATTTT. Translated: CASGTLGGSGNTIYF.